One T cell receptor (beta chain) is described in this entry. These data originate in a study of blood T cell repertoires in COVID-19. Study as a whole: PBMCs, B-cell-depleted T cells, or T cells were the source of the cDNA or gDNA that made up the material.

Authors' processing steps: Amplification from reference gene primers served as the basis for estimated nucleated cell counts. Produced via immunoSEQ multiplex PCR; TCRdb's table is partial and in-frame only. V, J and clone size reflect that table, while D and trimming were determined from the DNA. The profile shows about 140,000 clones, 75% to 90% of them singletons. This CDR3 is built from 16 residues. This receptor was taken from a man between 60 and 75 years old with active or convalescent COVID-19. Source material: peripheral blood. The genes are TRBV21-1 and TRBJ2-5; TRBD2 reflects the table's D call only, with no check against the DNA. TRBV21-1 is annotated as a pseudogene. CDR3 amino acids: CASSKFSLAPGETQYF. The CDR3 coding sequence is TGTGCCAGCAGCAAGTTTTCGCTAGCTCCGGGGGAGACCCAGTACTTC.